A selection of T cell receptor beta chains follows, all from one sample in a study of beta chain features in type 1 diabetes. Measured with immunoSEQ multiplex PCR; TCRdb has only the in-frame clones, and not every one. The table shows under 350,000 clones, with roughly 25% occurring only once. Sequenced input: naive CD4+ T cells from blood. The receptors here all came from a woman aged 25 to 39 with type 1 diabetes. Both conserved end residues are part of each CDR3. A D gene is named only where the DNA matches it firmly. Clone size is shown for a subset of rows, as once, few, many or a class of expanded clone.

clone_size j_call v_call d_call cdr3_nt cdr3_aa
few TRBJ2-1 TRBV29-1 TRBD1 TGCAGCCTGATGGGACAGGGGCCTTTGAGCTCCTACAATGAGCAGTTCTTC CSLMGQGPLSSYNEQFF
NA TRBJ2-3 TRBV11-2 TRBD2 TGTGCCAGCAGCCCAACGCGGCTAGCGGGAGGCACAGATACGCAGTATTTT CASSPTRLAGGTDTQYF
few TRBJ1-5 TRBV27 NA TGTGCCAGCAGTCCAAGCGCCGGGGTCAATCAGCCCCAGCATTTT CASSPSAGVNQPQHF
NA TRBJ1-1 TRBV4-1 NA TGCGCCAGCAGCCAAGTGAGGGCCCAGCGGAACACTGAAGCTTTCTTT CASSQVRAQRNTEAFF
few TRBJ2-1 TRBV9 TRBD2 TGTGCCAGCAGCCCGACGATAGCGGGACGGTCCTACAATGAGCAGTTCTTC CASSPTIAGRSYNEQFF
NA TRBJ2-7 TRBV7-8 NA TGTGCCAGCAGCTTTACGTCGGGGGACCGATCCTACGAGCAGTACTTC CASSFTSGDRSYEQYF
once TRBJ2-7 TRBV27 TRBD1 TGTGCCAGCAGTTCCCAAGACAGGGTAGTCTACGAGCAGTACTTC CASSSQDRVVYEQYF
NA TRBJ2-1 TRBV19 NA TGTGCCAGTAGTCTGACTAGCAATGAGCAGTTCTTC CASSLTSNEQFF
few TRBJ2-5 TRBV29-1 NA TGCAGCTCCGGGCAAGAGACCCAGTACTTC CSSGQETQYF
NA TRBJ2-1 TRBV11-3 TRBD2 TGTGCCAGCAGCGGACGCACGGGACTAGCGGGAGGGGACAATGAGCAGTTCTTC CASSGRTGLAGGDNEQFF
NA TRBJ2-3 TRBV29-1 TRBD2 TGCAGCGTTTTTCGGCGGGAGAACACAGATACGCAGTATTTT CSVFRRENTDTQYF
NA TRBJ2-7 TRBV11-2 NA TGTGCCAGCAGCCGCAGGGTAATCTTGCCTTCTAGCTCCTACGAGCAGTACTTC CASSRRVILPSSSYEQYF
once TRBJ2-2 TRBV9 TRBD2 TGTGCCAGCAGCCCGCGACTAGCTGGCGGGGAGCTGTTTTTT CASSPRLAGGELFF
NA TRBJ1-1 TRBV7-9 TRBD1 TGTGCCAGCAGAGCACAGGGGACGAACACTGAAGCTTTCTTT CASRAQGTNTEAFF
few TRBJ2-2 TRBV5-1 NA TGCGCCAGCAGCTTGGATGGCCCGACCGGGGAGCTGTTTTTT CASSLDGPTGELFF
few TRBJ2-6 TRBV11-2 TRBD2 TGTGCCAGCAGCCCCCAGCTAGCGGTAGCTGGGGCCAACGTCCTGACTTTC CASSPQLAVAGANVLTF
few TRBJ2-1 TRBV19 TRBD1 TGTGCCAGTAGTCTCCGGGACAGGGACAATGAGCAGTTCTTC CASSLRDRDNEQFF
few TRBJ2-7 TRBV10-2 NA TGCGCCAGCTCCTTCCTCTCTCGGGAGCAGTACTTC CASSFLSREQYF
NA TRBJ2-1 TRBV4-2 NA TGTGCCAGCAGCCAAGAATGGAAGCGGTACAATGAGCAGTTCTTC CASSQEWKRYNEQFF
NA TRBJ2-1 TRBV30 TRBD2 TGTGCCTGGAGCTCGGGACTAGCGGGAGGGCCTATGTTCTTC CAWSSGLAGGPMFF
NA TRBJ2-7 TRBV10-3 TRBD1 TGTGCCATGAGGGGACAGTACTCCTACGAGCAGTACTTC CAMRGQYSYEQYF
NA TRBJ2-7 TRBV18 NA TGTGCCAGCTCACTTCGACAGACCTACGAGCAGTACTTC CASSLRQTYEQYF
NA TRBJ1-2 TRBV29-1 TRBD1 TGCAGCGTCCGGACAGGGGGCGCGCGTAACTATGGCTACACCTTC CSVRTGGARNYGYTF
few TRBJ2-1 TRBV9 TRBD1 TGTGCCAGCAGCGCACCTCGACAGGGGGTAGCCTACAATGAGCAGTTCTTC CASSAPRQGVAYNEQFF
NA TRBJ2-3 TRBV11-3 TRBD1 TGTGCCAGCAGCCGTGGTGGGACAGGGGGTGAAGATACGCAGTATTTT CASSRGGTGGEDTQYF
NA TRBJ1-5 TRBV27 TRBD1 TGTGCCAGCAGTAGGGACAGGGGGGACCAGCCCCAGCATTTT CASSRDRGDQPQHF
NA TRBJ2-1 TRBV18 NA TGTGCCAGCTCATCGCAGGGGAGCGGACTGATAAACTATGAGCAGTTCTTC CASSSQGSGLINYEQFF
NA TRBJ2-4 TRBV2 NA TGTGCCAGCAGTGCCAGTTCCATTCAGTACTTC CASSASSIQYF
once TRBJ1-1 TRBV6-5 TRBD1 TGTGCCAGCAGGGCCGGGACAGGGCTACCTGAAGCTTTCTTT CASRAGTGLPEAFF
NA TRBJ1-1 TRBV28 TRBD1 TGTGCCAGCAGTTTCGCAACAGGGGGCATCACTGAAGCTTTCTTT CASSFATGGITEAFF
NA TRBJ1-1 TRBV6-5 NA TGTGCCAGCAGTTATAGGAGGGAGACTGAAGCTTTCTTT CASSYRRETEAFF
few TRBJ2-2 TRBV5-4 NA TGTGCCAGCAGCGCCAACCCGGGGAACACCGGGGAGCTGTTTTTT CASSANPGNTGELFF
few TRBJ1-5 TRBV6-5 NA TGTGCCAGCAGTTACTCGGGGCGGAGGGAGCCCCAGCATTTT CASSYSGRREPQHF
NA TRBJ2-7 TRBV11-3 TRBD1 TGTGCCAGCAGCTTCGGGACAGCGACCTACGAGCAGTACTTC CASSFGTATYEQYF
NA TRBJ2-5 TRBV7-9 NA TGTGCCAGCAGCCCGAGCGGGACCCAGTACTTC CASSPSGTQYF
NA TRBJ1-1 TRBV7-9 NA TGTGCCAGCAGCTTAGATAGAGGTAGGGAAGCTTTCTTT CASSLDRGREAFF
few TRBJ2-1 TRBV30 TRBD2 TGTGCCTGGAGGGCAAGGGGACTAGCGGGAAAAGCTTGGATTGAGCAGTTCTTC CAWRARGLAGKAWIEQFF
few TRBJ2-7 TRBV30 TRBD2 TGTGCCTCTACAGCGGGAGGGCCATGGGAGCAGTACTTC CASTAGGPWEQYF
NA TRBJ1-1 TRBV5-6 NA TGTGCCAGCAGCAGGGGTGAGAACACTGAAGCTTTCTTT CASSRGENTEAFF